These 26 T cell receptor beta chains were all obtained from the same sample, sequenced in a study of a mutant IDH1 vaccine in newly diagnosed glioma. Time point given: baseline, week 1 (first vaccination visit). Described treatment: pre-vaccination baseline after standard-of-care therapy. Some clones are missing from TCRdb's copy, which holds only in-frame ones; the method was immunoSEQ multiplex PCR. The sample contains about 92,000 clones, around 82% of which appear only once. The sample was PBMCs, taken from a glioma patient treated with radiotherapy, temozolomide or both. The receptors originated from a woman between 50 and 59 years old with glioma.

The chain links TRBV5-1 to TRBJ2-1; D perhaps matches TRBD1 (6 bases). The V gene lost 0 bases and the J gene lost 15 bases, with 13 bases spanning the gap. Per the germline V gene, CDR1 is SGHRS and CDR2 is YFSETQ. This CDR3 is built from 12 residues. CDR3 sequence reads: CASSLDRERGFF. The DNA for the CDR3 is TGCGCCAGCAGCTTGGACAGGGAGAGAGGGTTCTTC. The full variable domain, completed using reference TRBV5-1 and TRBJ2-1, is KAGVTQTPRYLIKTRGQQVTLSCSPISGHRSVSWYQQTPGQGLQFLFEYFSETQRNKGNFPGRFSGRQFSNSRSEMNVSTLELGDSALYLCASSLDRERGFFGPGTRLTVL.

The chain has TRBV6-1 and TRBJ2-7; TRBD1 agrees at 7 bases. CDR1 MNHNS and CDR2 SASEGT come from the germline V gene. The junction had 8 bases not matched to a gene; V was cut back by 9 bases and J by 0 bases. CDR3 length: 14 amino acids. In nucleotides, the CDR3 is TGTGCCAGTGCCGGGACAGCGAGCTCCTACGAGCAGTACTTC. It specifies CASAGTASSYEQYF.

This chain links TRBV6-6 with TRBJ1-1; D is perhaps TRBD1 (6 bases). CDR1 and CDR2 (germline): MNHNY, SVGAGI (reference sequence). There are 15 residues in the CDR3. V was clipped by 7 bases and J by 5 bases, with 20 bases between them. CDR3 in amino acids: CASIRDGRGGTEAFF. CDR3 nucleotide sequence: TGTGCCAGCATAAGGGATGGCAGGGGCGGGACTGAAGCTTTCTTT.

V usage is TRBV30 and J usage is TRBJ1-3; possible D gene TRBD1, 6 bases. Trimming left V 1 base short and J 3 bases short, with 13 bases between. This CDR3 has 15 amino acids. CDR1 is GTSNPN, CDR2 SVGIG, per germline (reference sequence). This chain's CDR3 is CAWSANRVLGNTIYF. CDR3 nucleotides: TGTGCCTGGAGTGCTAACAGGGTACTTGGAAACACCATATATTTT.

Of note for this clone: This sample also contains other DNA sequences that code for the same CDR3. V usage is TRBV2 and J usage is TRBJ2-5, with TRBD1 as a possible D gene (6 bases). The CDR3 extends over 13 amino acids. Germline values: CDR1 SNHLY, CDR2 FYNNEI. V lost 5 bases and J 2 bases, leaving 9 bases between the germline ends. CDR3 nucleotides: TGTGCCAGCAGTCGAGACAGGCAAGAGACCCAGTACTTC. Amino acid sequence: CASSRDRQETQYF.

The sample holds a few counts of this clone. This chain connects TRBV10-3 to TRBJ1-2; TRBD1 matches 7 bases. In germline, CDR1 is ENHRY, CDR2 SYGVKD. The CDR3 totals 14 residues. V shed 0 bases and J 4 bases; nucleotides not matched to a gene: 2. CDR3 DNA sequence: TGTGCCATCAGTGAGTCATGGGACAGCTATGGCTACACCTTC. Its translation: CAISESWDSYGYTF.

This chain uses TRBV28 with TRBJ2-7, with TRBD1 matching 9 bases. The trim removed 10 bases at V and 3 bases at J, leaving 7 bases unmatched. In germline, CDR1 is MDHEN, CDR2 SYDVKM. The CDR3 contains 13 residues. The CDR3 bases are TGTGCCACCGTCCCGGGACAGGGCTACGAGCAGTACTTC. This sequence encodes CATVPGQGYEQYF.

The chain uses TRBV5-4 and TRBJ1-2, with TRBD1 matching 7 bases. In germline, CDR1 is SGHNT, CDR2 YYREEE (reference sequence). This CDR3 is built from 16 residues. V trimming: 0 bases; J trimming: 7 bases; junction bases outside the gene matches: 12. The CDR3 bases are TGTGCCAGCAGCTTGGGGGGGGACAGCGGGACGGGTGGCTACACCTTC. It codes for CASSLGGDSGTGGYTF.

The chain couples TRBV19 to TRBJ2-7; D unresolved. V lost 2 bases and J lost 3, with 8 bases in between. The CDR3 has 13 amino acids. Germline CDR1 and CDR2: LNHDA and SQIVND (reference sequence). The CDR3 protein is CASSITWGYEQYF. CDR3 sequence (DNA): TGTGCCAGTAGTATAACGTGGGGCTACGAGCAGTACTTC.

The chain recombines TRBV4-2 with TRBJ2-1; TRBD2 agrees at 12 bases. The J segment lost 3 bases and the V segment lost 3 bases, leaving 0 bases of the junction unmatched. The CDR3 length is 15 residues. Germline V gene sequence: CDR1 LGHNA, CDR2 YNFKEQ. The CDR3 here is CASSQTSGGYNEQFF. As DNA, the CDR3 is TGTGCCAGCAGCCAGACTAGCGGGGGCTACAATGAGCAGTTCTTC.

This clone was observed a handful of times. The genes are TRBV4-1 and TRBJ2-7, with 8 bases lining up with TRBD1. Losses at the gene ends were 4 bases for V and 0 bases for J; bases not matched to a gene: 2. The CDR3 is 14 residues long. Germline CDR1 is MGHRA and CDR2 is YSYEKL. This chain's CDR3 is CASSLGTGSYEQYF. The CDR3 coding sequence is TGCGCCAGCAGCCTGGGGACAGGCTCCTACGAGCAGTACTTC.

This chain links TRBV19 with TRBJ1-4; a weak D match, TRBD1 (6 bases). Germline V CDR1 and CDR2: LNHDA, SQIVND (reference sequence). The V and J ends lost 2 bases and 8 bases respectively, with 12 bases between them. The CDR3 length is 14 residues. The CDR3 spells CASSIWDKGEKLFF. CDR3 coding DNA: TGTGCCAGTAGTATATGGGACAAAGGGGAAAAACTGTTTTTT.

The V gene is TRBV25-1, the J gene TRBJ2-7; TRBD1 might be the D (6 bases). Per the germline V gene, CDR1 is MGHDK and CDR2 is SYGVNS. Trimming shortened V by 6 bases and J by 4 bases, and 10 bases separated the two germline ends. The length of the CDR3 is 12 residues. CDR3 sequence reads: CASRKGDYEQYF. In DNA, the CDR3 is TGTGCCAGCAGGAAGGGGGATTACGAGCAGTACTTC.

The V and J genes are TRBV27 and TRBJ2-5; possible D gene TRBD2, 5 bases. The CDR3 consists of 14 residues. Trimming left V 2 bases short and J 5 bases short, with 12 bases between. Germline CDR1 is MNHEY and CDR2 is SMNVEV (reference sequence). The CDR3 spells CASSLGRGDETQYF. CDR3 coding DNA: TGTGCCAGCAGTTTAGGACGGGGTGACGAGACCCAGTACTTC.

The J gene is TRBJ2-2, the V gene TRBV6-5; D possibly uses TRBD1 or TRBD2 (6 bases each). The CDR3 spans 14 residues. V lost 6 bases to trimming and J lost 1 base, with 9 bases between them. The germline CDR1 and CDR2 sequences are MNHEY and SVGAGI. The CDR3 protein is CASRRDKNTGELFF. In nucleotides, the CDR3 is TGTGCCAGCAGGCGGGACAAGAACACCGGGGAGCTGTTTTTT.

The chain recombines TRBV7-8 with TRBJ1-6; D is unresolved. Trimming removed 1 base from V and 10 bases from J, with 11 bases in between. The CDR3 covers 14 residues. The germline CDR1 and CDR2 sequences are SGHVS and FQNEAQ. The CDR3 sequence is CASSLVGSNSPLHF. In nucleotides, the CDR3 is TGTGCCAGCAGCTTAGTAGGGTCCAACTCACCCCTCCACTTT.

The CDR3 here is CASSQDEGYGYTF. The DNA for the CDR3 is TGCGCCAGCAGCCAAGATGAAGGCTATGGCTACACCTTC. This chain joins TRBV4-1 and TRBJ1-2; D call uncertain. Trimming took off 0 bases at V and 4 bases at J, with 6 bases between the two ends. CDR1 and CDR2 (germline): MGHRA, YSYEKL. The CDR3 totals 13 residues.

The genes are TRBV6-1 and TRBJ2-3; unclear D gene. The germline V gene encodes CDR1 MNHNS and CDR2 SASEGT. The CDR3 is 14 residues long. Trimming took 1 base from V and 3 from J, leaving 8 bases between them. CDR3 loop: CASSEVVGTDTQYF. CDR3 sequence (DNA): TGTGCCAGCAGTGAAGTCGTCGGTACAGATACGCAGTATTTT.

This CDR3 reads CASMWRGEQFF. The CDR3 nucleotides read TGTGCCAGCATGTGGAGGGGCGAGCAGTTCTTC. The chain is built from TRBV2 and TRBJ2-1; weak D call: TRBD2 (6 bases). Trimming removed 7 bases from V and 10 bases from J, with 11 bases in between. CDR3 length equals 11 residues. Germline CDR1 reads SNHLY; CDR2 reads FYNNEI.

This chain uses TRBV7-9 with TRBJ1-4, with D perhaps matching TRBD1 (5 bases). V was pared by 0 bases and J by 4 bases, with 9 bases between. The CDR3 is 15 residues long. Germline-derived CDR1 and CDR2 are SEHNR and FQNEAQ (reference sequence). The CDR3 coding sequence is TGTGCCAGCAGCTTAGCAAGACAGTTTAATGAAAAACTGTTTTTT. This codes for CASSLARQFNEKLFF.

This clone was seen more than once but under ten times. This chain links TRBV19 with TRBJ1-1, with a possible D match to TRBD1 (6 bases). CDR1 is LNHDA, CDR2 SQIVND, per germline (reference sequence). This CDR3 region has 12 residues. Trimming stripped 6 bases from V and 4 bases from J, with 9 bases between. The CDR3 is CASSATGTEAFF. CDR3 bases: TGTGCCAGTAGCGCGACAGGCACTGAAGCTTTCTTT. Supplemented by reference TRBV19 and TRBJ1-1, the full variable domain reads DGGITQSPKYLFRKEGQNVTLSCEQNLNHDAMYWYRQDPGQGLRLIYYSQIVNDFQKGDIAEGYSVSREKKESFPLTVTSAQKNPTAFYLCASSATGTEAFFGQGTRLTVV.

The V gene is TRBV5-6, the J gene TRBJ1-2; tentative D call: TRBD1 (5 bases). The CDR3 has 15 amino acids. CDR1 and CDR2 (germline): SGHDT, YYEEEE. Between the trimmed V and J ends, which lost 3 bases and 8 bases, there was a span of 20 bases. The CDR3 spells CASSSGTHNGGGYTF. Written as DNA, the CDR3 is TGTGCCAGCAGCTCCGGGACCCACAATGGAGGGGGCTACACCTTC.

Here the CDR3 DNA reads TGCGCCAGCAGCTCGCAGGGACAGGGGGCCGTCACCGGGGAGCTGTTTTTT. Amino acids: CASSSQGQGAVTGELFF. J is TRBJ2-2 and V is TRBV5-1; 12 bases agree with TRBD1. The germline V gene has CDR1 SGHRS and CDR2 YFSETQ. CDR3 length equals 17 residues. Losses at the gene ends were 3 bases for V and 4 bases for J; bases not matched to a gene: 7.

In this sample, this clone turned up once. This rearrangement joins TRBV6-5 to TRBJ1-1; D gene ambiguous. The germline gives CDR1 MNHEY, CDR2 SVGAGI. V shed 0 bases and J shed 7 bases, with 12 bases lying between them. The CDR3 is 14 residues long. CDR3 coding DNA: TGTGCCAGCAGTTACTCGAGGGCAGGCGATGAAGCTTTCTTT. Its protein is CASSYSRAGDEAFF.

This rearrangement joins TRBV13 to TRBJ2-3; weak D call: TRBD2 (6 bases). The CDR3 has 13 residues. Germline CDR1 PRHDT, CDR2 FYEKMQ (reference sequence). With 2 bases removed from V and 6 bases from J, the gap between germline ends came to 9 bases. CDR3 nucleotides: TGTGCCAGCAGCTTAATCGCGGGGGATACGCAGTATTTT. It codes for CASSLIAGDTQYF. Together with reference TRBV13 and TRBJ2-3, the CDR3 gives the full variable domain: AAGVIQSPRHLIKEKRETATLKCYPIPRHDTVYWYQQGPGQDPQFLISFYEKMQSDKGSIPDRFSAQQFSDYHSELNMSSLELGDSALYFCASSLIAGDTQYFGPGTRLTVL.

This clone was recorded once. An end of the junction differs from the germline gene, which may be a read error. V gene TRBV2 combines with J gene TRBJ2-2; D is uncertain. Germline CDR1 and CDR2: SNHLY and FYNNEI. The CDR3 runs to 15 residues. The CDR3 reads CVSSERPANTGELFF. For the CDR3, the DNA is TGTGTCAGCAGTGAAAGGCCGGCGAACACCGGGGAGCTGTTTTTT.